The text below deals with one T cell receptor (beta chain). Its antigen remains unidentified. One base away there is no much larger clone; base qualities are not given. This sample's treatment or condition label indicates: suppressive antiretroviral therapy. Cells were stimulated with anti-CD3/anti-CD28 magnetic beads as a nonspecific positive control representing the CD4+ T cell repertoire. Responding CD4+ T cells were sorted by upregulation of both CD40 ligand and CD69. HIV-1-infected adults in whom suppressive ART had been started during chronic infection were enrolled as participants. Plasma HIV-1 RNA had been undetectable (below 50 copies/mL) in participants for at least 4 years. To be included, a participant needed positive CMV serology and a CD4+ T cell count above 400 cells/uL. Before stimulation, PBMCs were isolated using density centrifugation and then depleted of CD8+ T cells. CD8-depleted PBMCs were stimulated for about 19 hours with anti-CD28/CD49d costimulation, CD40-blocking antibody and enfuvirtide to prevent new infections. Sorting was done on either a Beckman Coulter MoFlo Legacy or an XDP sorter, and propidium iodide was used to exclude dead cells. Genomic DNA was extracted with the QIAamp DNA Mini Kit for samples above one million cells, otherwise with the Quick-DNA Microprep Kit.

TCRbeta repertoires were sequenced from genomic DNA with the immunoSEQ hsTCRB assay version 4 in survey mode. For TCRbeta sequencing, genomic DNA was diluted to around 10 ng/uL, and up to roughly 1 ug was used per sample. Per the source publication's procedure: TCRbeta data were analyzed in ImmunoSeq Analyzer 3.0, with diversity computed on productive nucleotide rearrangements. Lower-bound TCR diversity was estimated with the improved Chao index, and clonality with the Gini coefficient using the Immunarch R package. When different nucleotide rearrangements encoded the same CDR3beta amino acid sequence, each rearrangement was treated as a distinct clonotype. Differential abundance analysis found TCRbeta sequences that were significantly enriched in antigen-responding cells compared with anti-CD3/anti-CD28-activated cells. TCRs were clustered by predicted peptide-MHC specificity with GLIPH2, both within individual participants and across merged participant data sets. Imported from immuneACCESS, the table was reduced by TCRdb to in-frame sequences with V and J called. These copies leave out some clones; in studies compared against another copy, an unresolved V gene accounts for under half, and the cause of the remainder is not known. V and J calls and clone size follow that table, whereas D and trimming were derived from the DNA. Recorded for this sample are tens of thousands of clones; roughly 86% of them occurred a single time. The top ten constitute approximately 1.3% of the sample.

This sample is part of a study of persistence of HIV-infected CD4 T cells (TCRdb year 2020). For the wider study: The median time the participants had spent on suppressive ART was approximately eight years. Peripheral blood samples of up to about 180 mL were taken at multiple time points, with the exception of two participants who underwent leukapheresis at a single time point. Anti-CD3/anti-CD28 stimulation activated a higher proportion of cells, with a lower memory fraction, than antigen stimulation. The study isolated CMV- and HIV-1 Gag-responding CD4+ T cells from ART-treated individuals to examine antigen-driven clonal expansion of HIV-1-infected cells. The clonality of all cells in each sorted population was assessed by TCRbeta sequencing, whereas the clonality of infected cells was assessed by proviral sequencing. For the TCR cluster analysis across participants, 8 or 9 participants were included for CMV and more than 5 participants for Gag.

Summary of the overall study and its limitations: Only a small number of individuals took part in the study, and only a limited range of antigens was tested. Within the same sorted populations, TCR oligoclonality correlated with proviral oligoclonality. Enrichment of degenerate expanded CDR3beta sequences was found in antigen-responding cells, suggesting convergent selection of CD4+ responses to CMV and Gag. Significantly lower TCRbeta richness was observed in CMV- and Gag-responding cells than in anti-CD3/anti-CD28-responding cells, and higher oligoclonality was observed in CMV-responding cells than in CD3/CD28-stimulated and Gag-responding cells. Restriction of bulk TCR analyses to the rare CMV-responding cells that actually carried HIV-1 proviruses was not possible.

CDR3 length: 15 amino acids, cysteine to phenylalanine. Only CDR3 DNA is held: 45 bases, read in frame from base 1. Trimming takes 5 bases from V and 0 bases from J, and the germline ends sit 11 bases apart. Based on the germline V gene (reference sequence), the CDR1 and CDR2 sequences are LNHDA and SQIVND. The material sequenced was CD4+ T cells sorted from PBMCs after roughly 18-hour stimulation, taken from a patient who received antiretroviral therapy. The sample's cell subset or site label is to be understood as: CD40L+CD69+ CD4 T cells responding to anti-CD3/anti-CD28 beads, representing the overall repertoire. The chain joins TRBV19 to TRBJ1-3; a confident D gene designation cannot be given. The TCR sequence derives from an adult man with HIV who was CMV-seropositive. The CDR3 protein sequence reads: CASSFDGASGNTIYF. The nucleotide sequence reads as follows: TGTGCCAGTAGTTTTGACGGTGCCTCTGGAAACACCATATATTTT.